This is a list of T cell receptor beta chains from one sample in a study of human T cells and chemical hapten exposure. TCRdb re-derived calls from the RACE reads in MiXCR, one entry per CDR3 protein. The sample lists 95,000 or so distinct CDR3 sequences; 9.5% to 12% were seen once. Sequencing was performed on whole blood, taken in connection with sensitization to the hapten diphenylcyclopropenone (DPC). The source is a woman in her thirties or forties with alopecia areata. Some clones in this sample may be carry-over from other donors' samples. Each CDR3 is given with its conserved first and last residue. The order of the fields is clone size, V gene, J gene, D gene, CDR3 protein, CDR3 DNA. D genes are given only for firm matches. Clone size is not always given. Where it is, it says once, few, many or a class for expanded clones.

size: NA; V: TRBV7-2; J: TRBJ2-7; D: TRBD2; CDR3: CASSLGVGTSGYYYEQYF; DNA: TGTGCCAGCAGCTTGGGGGTCGGGACTAGCGGGTACTACTACGAGCAGTACTTC
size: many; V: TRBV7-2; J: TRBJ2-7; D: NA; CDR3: CASSLTRQPYEQYF; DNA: TGTGCCAGCAGCTTAACCCGTCAGCCCTACGAGCAGTACTTC
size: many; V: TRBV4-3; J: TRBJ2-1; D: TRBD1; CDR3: CASSRGDRGSANEQFF; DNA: TGCGCCAGCAGCCGGGGGGACAGGGGATCTGCCAATGAGCAGTTCTTC
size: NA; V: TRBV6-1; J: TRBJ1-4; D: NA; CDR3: CASRAWAGEEKLFF; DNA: TGTGCCAGCAGGGCGTGGGCAGGGGAAGAAAAACTGTTTTTT
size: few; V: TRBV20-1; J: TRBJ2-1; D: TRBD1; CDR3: CSARGTGGIYEQFF; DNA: TGCAGTGCTAGAGGGACAGGGGGCATTTATGAGCAGTTCTTC
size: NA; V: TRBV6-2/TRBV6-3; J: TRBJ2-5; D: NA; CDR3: CASTNYGEGEETQYF; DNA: TGTGCCAGCACCAACTACGGCGAAGGGGAAGAGACCCAGTACTTC
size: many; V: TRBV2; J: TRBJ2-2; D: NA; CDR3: CASRRGTTNTGELFF; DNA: TGTGCCAGCAGGAGGGGTACCACCAACACCGGGGAGCTGTTTTTT
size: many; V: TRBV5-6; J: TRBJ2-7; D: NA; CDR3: CASSLDTGQQYF; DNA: TGTGCCAGCAGCTTGGATACAGGACAGCAGTACTTC
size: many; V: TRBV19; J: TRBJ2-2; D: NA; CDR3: CASSFLDRAGELFF; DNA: TGTGCCAGTTCCTTTCTGGATAGGGCCGGGGAGCTGTTTTTT
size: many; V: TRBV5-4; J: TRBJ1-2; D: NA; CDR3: CASSFDSYHFF; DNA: TGTGCCAGCAGCTTTGATTCCTATCATTTCTTC
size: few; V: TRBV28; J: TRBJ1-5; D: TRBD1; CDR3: CASSLSAGGNQPQHF; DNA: TGTGCCAGCAGTTTATCGGCAGGGGGGAATCAGCCCCAGCATTTT
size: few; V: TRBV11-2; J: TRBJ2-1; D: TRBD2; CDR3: CASSTPGLAGVGEQFF; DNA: TGTGCCAGCAGCACCCCGGGACTAGCGGGAGTGGGTGAGCAGTTCTTC